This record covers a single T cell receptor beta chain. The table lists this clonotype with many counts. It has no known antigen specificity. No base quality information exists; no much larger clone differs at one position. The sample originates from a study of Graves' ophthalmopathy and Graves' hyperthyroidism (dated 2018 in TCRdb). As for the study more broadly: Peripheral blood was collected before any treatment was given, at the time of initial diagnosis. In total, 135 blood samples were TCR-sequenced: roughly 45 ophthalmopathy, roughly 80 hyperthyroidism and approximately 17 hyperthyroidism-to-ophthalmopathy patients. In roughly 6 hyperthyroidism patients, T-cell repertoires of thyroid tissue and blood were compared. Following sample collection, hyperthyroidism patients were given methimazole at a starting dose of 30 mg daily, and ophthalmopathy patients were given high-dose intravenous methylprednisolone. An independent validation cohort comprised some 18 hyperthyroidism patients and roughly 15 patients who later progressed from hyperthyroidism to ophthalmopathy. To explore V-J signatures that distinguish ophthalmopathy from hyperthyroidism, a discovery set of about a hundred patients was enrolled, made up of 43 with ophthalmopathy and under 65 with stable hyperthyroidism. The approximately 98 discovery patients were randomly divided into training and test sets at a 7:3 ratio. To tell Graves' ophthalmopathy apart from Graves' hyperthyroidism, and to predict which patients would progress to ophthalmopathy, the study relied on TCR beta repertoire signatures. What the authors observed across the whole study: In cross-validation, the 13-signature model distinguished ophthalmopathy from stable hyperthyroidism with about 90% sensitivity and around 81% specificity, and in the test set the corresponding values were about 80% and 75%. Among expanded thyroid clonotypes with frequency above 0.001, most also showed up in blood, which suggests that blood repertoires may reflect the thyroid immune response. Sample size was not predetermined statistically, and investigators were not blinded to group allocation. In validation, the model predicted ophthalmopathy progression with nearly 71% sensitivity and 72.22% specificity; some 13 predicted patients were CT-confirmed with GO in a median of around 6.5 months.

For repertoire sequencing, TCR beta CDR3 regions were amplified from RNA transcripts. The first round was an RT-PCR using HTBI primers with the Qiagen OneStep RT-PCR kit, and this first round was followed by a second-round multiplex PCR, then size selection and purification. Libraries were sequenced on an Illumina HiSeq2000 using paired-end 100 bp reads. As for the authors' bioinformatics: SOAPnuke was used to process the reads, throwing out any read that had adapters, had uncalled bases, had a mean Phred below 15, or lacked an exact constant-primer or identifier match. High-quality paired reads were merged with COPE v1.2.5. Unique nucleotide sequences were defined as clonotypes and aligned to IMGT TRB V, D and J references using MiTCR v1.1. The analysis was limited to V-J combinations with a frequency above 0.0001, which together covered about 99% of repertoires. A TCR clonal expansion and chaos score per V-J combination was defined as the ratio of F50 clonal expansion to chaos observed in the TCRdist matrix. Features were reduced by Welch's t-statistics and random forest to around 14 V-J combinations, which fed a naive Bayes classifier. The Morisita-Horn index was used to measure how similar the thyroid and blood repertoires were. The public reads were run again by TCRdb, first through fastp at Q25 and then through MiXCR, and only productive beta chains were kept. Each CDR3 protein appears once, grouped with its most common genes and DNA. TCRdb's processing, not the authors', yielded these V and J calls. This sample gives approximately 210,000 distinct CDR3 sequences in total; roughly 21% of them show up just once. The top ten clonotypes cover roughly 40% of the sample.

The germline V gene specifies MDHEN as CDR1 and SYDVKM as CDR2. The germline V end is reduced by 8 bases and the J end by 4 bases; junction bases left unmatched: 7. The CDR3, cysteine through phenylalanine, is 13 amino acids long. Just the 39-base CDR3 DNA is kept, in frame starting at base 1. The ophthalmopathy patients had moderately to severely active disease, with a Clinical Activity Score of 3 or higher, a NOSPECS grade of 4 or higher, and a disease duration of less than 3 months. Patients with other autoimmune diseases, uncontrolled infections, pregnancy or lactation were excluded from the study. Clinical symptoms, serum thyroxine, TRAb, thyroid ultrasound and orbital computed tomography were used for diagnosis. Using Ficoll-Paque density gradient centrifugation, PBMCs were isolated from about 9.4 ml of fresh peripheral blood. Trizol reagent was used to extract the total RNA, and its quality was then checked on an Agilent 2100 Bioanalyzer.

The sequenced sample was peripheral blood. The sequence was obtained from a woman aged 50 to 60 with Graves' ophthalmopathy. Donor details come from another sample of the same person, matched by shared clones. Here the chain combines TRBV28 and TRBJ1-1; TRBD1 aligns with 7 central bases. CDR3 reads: CASVFPGGTEAFF. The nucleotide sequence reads TGTGCCAGCGTATTCCCAGGGGGCACTGAAGCTTTCTTT.